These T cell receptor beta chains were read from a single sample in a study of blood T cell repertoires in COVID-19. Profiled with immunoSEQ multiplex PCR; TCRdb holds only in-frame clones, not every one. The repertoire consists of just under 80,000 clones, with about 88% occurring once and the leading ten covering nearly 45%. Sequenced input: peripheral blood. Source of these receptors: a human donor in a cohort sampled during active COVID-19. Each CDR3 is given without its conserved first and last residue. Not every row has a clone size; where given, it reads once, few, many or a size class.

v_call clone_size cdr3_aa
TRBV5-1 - ASSPQGSNQPQH
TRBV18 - ASSQRTGYDSPLH
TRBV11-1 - ASSHPGDFGGYT
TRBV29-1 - SVETDRATRETQY
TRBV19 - ASSRDRGRTEAF
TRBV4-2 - ASSQGSGTGGFYEQY
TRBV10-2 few ASRGLAGGREQF
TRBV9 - ASSARLAGVFDHNEQF
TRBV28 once ATRQGQSSYEQY
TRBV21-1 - ASSKGTGNTEAF
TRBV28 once ASSLLSSGYTEQF
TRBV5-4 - ASSDEPGDYEQY
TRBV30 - AWRGPRTGILTEAF
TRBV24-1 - ATILETRGSYEQY
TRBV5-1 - ASSLSGQGNSPLH
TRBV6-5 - ASSPQGTSFSEQY
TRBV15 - ATSRDSQGSYEQY
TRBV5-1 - ASSRTGQETQY
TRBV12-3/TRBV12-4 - ASSQETEAF
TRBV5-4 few ASSQDSNYGYT
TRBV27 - ASSSSQGAGEKLF
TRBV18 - ASSPIDREHGYT
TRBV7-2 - ASSPGLARDTQY
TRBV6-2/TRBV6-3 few ASSLQDFSPLH
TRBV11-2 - ASSLAGGATYNEQF
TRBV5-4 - ASSPLAGGVGEQF
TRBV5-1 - ASSGLAGMYEQF
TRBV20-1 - SASAGGYSEAF
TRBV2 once ASSADRGSNEKLF
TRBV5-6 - ASSRYRGRVYEQY
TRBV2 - ASSEKGLETQY
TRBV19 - ASSMPPGQGYGYT
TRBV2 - ASSTIRGQY
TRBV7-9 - ASSLSGGALEDTQY
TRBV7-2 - ASSLLLGGQGGGIQY
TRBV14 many ASSRGTANSYEQY
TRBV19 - ASNGHEGRAGNTIY
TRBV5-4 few ASQREGSYNEQF
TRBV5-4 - ASSPPGTASYEQY
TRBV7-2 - ASSLRQGPAYEQY
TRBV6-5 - ASSYTGSGTQY
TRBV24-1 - ATSDPRQGAAGELF
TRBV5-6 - ASSTLQTSTDTQY
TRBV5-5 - ASSPGGLGYEQY
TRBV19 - ASSFRTAEEYSNQPQH
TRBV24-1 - ATSDPTTDYNEQF
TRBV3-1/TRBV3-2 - ASSYRGLSSGANVLT
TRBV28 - ASSLGGKGSNQPQH
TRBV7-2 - ASSFQGNYGYT
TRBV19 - ASSITPPQGGGPGELF
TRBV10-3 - AIGTQPYEQY
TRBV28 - ASISGTSVETQY
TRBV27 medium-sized ASSLTPGLVYEQY
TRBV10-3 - AISAAGRSYEQY
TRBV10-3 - AISAAGAANTGELF
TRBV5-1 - ASSPSPGQFANNQPQH
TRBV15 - ATQRLAKDKTQY
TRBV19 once ASSNRTGGETEAF
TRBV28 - ASSLLSDTEAF